These 12 T cell receptor beta chains originate from one sample sequenced in a study of Graves' ophthalmopathy and Graves' hyperthyroidism. Amplification of the TCR beta CDR3 regions used RNA transcripts (as template). The first round was an RT-PCR with HTBI primers, and the second round was a multiplex PCR. TCRdb recomputed calls from the multiplex PCR reads with MiXCR, one row per CDR3 protein. The table includes hundreds of thousands of distinct CDR3 sequences, roughly 40% detected once. The specimen sequenced was peripheral blood. Source of these receptors: an adult man with Graves' ophthalmopathy.

This clonotype has more than one count but fewer than ten. This chain connects TRBV25-1 to TRBJ1-2; possible D gene TRBD1, 5 bases. With 5 bases removed from V and 3 bases from J, the gap between germline ends came to 10 bases. The CDR3 loop spans 13 amino acids. Germline CDR1 MGHDK, CDR2 SYGVNS. The CDR3 reads CASSYEGYYGYTF. In DNA form, the CDR3 reads TGTGCCAGCAGTTACGAGGGGTACTATGGCTACACCTTC.

Turning to this clonotype: This CDR3 is missing its conserved last phenylalanine or tryptophan, likely due to a read error. The chain joins TRBV19 to TRBJ1-1; 9 nucleotides align to TRBD1. CDR3 length: 14 amino acids. Per the germline V gene, CDR1 is LNHDA and CDR2 is SQIVND (reference sequence). V trimming: 6 bases; J trimming: 1 base; junction bases outside the gene matches: 3. In DNA form, the CDR3 reads TGTGCCAGTAGCCTACAGGGGGCGAACACTGAAGCTTTCTCT. It yields the protein CASSLQGANTEAFS.

A note on this clonotype: A much more abundant neighbour one base away suggests this may be a read error. CDR3 in DNA: TGTGCCAGCAGCTTATCTGGGCCAGGGGTTAAGCGGTACTTC. Translated, it gives CASSLSGPGVKRYF. The V gene is TRBV7-2, the J gene TRBJ2-7; a possible D gene is TRBD1 (6 bases). Germline V CDR1 and CDR2: SGHTA, FQGNSA. The length of the CDR3 is 14 residues. V lost 2 bases, J lost 12 bases, and 20 bases lay in between.

The chain joins TRBV11-2 to TRBJ2-2; 8 bases align to TRBD2. CDR3 size: 15 residues. J gave up 5 bases and V 6 bases, and 8 bases lay outside the gene matches. Per germline, CDR1 SGHAT and CDR2 FQNNGV. The CDR3 DNA sequence: TGTGCCAGCAGAGGAGCGGGAGAGGGTACCGGGGAGCTGTTTTTT. Translation gives CASRGAGEGTGELFF.

V is TRBV6-4 and J is TRBJ1-6; TRBD1 is a possible D gene (5 bases). This CDR3 region has 15 residues. Germline-derived CDR1 and CDR2 are MRHNA and SNTAGT. V gave up 2 bases and J gave up 7 bases, with 12 bases separating them. CDR3 sequence: CASSDRAWGNSPLHF. The CDR3 DNA reads TGTGCCAGCAGTGACCGGGCATGGGGGAATTCACCCCTCCACTTT.

The chain employs TRBV19 and TRBJ1-4; 10 positions match TRBD1. The length of the CDR3 is 15 residues. CDR1 LNHDA and CDR2 SQIVND come from the germline V gene (reference sequence). The V gene end was trimmed by 6 bases and the J gene end by 10 bases; junction bases not matched to a gene: 11. The CDR3 coding sequence is TGTGCCAGTAGGACGACAGGGGGCGCGTCCGGAAAACTGTTTTTT. Protein: CASRTTGGASGKLFF.

This clonotype was picked up many times. The chain recombines TRBV28 with TRBJ1-5; TRBD1 matches at 8 bases. The trim removed 6 bases at V and 9 bases at J, leaving 10 bases unmatched. Germline lookup yields CDR1 MDHEN and CDR2 SYDVKM. This CDR3 spans 14 amino acids. The CDR3 DNA sequence: TGTGCCAGCAGCCCAGGACAGGGACGATCGCCCCAGCATTTT. Protein sequence: CASSPGQGRSPQHF.

This clonotype was picked up many times. The chain links TRBV7-9 to TRBJ1-2, with D unresolved. Germline CDR1 reads SEHNR; CDR2 reads FQNEAQ (reference sequence). Trimming cost V 2 bases and J 6 bases, with 13 bases left between them. The CDR3 is 14 residues long. The CDR3 DNA is TGTGCCAGCAGCTTACCCCAGGTGGTGAATGGCTACACCTTC. It codes for CASSLPQVVNGYTF.

The chain uses TRBV12-3 or TRBV12-4 and TRBJ2-2; 7 bases align to TRBD1. With V trimmed by 6 bases and J by 0 bases, 4 bases remained unmatched. CDR3 length: 15 residues. CDR3 DNA: TGTGCCAGCAGAACCGGGACAGCGAACACCGGGGAGCTGTTTTTT. Translating it yields CASRTGTANTGELFF.

The rearrangement uses TRBV10-3 and TRBJ2-7; 11 bases fit TRBD1. In germline, CDR1 is ENHRY, CDR2 SYGVKD. Trimming took 3 bases from V and 7 from J; bases not matched to a gene: 5. The CDR3 covers 14 residues. CDR3 bases: TGTGCCATCAGTGAATTGGGACAGGGGGGGGAGCAGTACTTC. Translation: CAISELGQGGEQYF.

The V and J genes are TRBV25-1 and TRBJ1-6, with TRBD1 as a possible D gene (5 bases). This CDR3 is built from 15 residues. Germline CDR1 MGHDK, CDR2 SYGVNS. The V gene lost 6 bases and the J gene lost 7 bases, with 16 bases spanning the gap. The CDR3 DNA follows: TGTGCCAGCAGCTTGGCCCCAGGGAGCAATTCACCCCTCCACTTT. Amino acid sequence: CASSLAPGSNSPLHF.

The rearrangement uses TRBV10-3 and TRBJ2-5, with unresolved D. V was cut by 6 bases and J by 2 bases, with 13 bases left in between. This CDR3 has 14 residues. The germline CDR1 and CDR2 sequences are ENHRY and SYGVKD. The CDR3 sequence: CAISAETDQETQYF. The CDR3 DNA reads as TGTGCCATCAGCGCCGAGACTGATCAAGAGACCCAGTACTTC.